This T cell receptor beta chain was captured in a study of CD8 T cells in Susac syndrome. The RNA, about 0.5 to 1 ug, was put through reverse transcription using random hexamers. TCRdb processed the immunoSEQ multiplex PCR reads anew with MiXCR; each CDR3 protein has one entry. The sample has about 290,000 distinct CDR3 sequences, approximately 85% seen once. The CDR3 loop spans 16 amino acids. Trimming shortened V by 5 bases and J by 1 base, and 17 bases separated the two germline ends. Germline V gene sequence: CDR1 SGHVS, CDR2 FQNEAQ. The TCR originated in a human donor with multiple sclerosis. Sequenced input: CD8+ T cells from PBMCs. V usage is TRBV7-8 and J usage is TRBJ1-1; D perhaps matches TRBD1 (5 bases). As DNA, the CDR3 is TGTGCCAGCAGCCGCCCCCAGGGCAGGACGAACACTGAAGCTTTCTTT. It yields the protein CASSRPQGRTNTEAFF.